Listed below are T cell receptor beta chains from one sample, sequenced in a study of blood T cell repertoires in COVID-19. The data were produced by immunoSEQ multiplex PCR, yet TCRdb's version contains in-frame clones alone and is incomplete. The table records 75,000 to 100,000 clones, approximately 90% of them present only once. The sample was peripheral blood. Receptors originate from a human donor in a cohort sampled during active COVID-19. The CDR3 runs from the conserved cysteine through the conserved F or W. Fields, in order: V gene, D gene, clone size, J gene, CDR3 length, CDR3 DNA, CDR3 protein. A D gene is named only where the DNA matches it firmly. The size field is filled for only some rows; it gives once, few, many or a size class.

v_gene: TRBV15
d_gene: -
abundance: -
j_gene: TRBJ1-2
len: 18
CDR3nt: TGTGCCACCAGCAGAGTTCCGGGGGATATGGACGCCTCCTATGGCTACACCTTC
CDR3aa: CATSRVPGDMDASYGYTF

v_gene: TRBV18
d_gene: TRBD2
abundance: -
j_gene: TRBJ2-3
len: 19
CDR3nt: TGTGCCAGCTCACCGACTCCTTGGACAGCGACTAGCGGGAAGGATACGCAGTATTTT
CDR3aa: CASSPTPWTATSGKDTQYF

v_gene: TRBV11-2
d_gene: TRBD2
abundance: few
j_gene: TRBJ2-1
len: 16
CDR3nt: TGTGCCAGCAGCAGTCTTCTAGCGGGGGCATACAATGAGCAGTTCTTC
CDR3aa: CASSSLLAGAYNEQFF

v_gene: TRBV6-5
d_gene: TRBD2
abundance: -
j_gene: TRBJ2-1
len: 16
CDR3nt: TGTGCCAGCAGTTACCCCGCTAGCGGGGGATACAATGAGCAGTTCTTC
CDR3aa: CASSYPASGGYNEQFF

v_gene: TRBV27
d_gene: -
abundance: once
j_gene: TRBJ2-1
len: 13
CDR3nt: TGTGCCAGCAGGGAGATCGAGTACAATGAGCAGTTCTTC
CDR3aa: CASREIEYNEQFF

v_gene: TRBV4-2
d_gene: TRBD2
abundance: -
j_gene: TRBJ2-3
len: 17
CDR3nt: TGTGCCAGCAGCCAAGGGACTAGCGGGGGGGCGGCAGATACGCAGTATTTT
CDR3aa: CASSQGTSGGAADTQYF

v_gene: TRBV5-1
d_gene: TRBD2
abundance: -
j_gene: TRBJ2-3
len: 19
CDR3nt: TGCGCCAGCAGCTGGGAGACTAGCGGGGGTCCCTCTAGCACAGATACGCAGTATTTT
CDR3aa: CASSWETSGGPSSTDTQYF

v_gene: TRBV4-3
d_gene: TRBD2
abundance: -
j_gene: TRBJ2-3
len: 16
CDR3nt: TGCGCCAGCAGCCAAGGCTATCGGGGGGAGACAGATACGCAGTATTTT
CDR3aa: CASSQGYRGETDTQYF

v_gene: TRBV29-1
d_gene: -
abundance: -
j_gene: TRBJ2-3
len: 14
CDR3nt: TGCAGCGTTGAAGGCTTCGGGGTTGCAGATACGCAGTATTTT
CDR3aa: CSVEGFGVADTQYF

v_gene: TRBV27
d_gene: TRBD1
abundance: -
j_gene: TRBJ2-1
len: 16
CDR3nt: TGTGCCAGCAGTTTATATGGACAGGGGTCATACAATGAGCAGTTCTTC
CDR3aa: CASSLYGQGSYNEQFF

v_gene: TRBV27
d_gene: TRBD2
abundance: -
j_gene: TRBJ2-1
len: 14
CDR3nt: TGTGCCAGCAGTCCGGGACTAGTGAAGAATGAGCAGTTCTTC
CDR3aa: CASSPGLVKNEQFF

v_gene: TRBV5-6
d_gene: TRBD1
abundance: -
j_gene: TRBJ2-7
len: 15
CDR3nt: TGTGCCAGCAGCCCCTCCTGGACAGGTATTTACGAGCAGTACTTC
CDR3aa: CASSPSWTGIYEQYF

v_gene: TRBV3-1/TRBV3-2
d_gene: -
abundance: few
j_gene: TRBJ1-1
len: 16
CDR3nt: TGTGCCAGCAGCCAAGGAGGGTTTATTCCGTACACTGAAGCTTTCTTT
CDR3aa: CASSQGGFIPYTEAFF

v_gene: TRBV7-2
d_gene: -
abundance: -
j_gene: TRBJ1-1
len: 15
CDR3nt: TGTGCCAGCAGCTTGATCAATGTGGGCCAAATGGGAGCTTTCTTT
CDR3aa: CASSLINVGQMGAFF

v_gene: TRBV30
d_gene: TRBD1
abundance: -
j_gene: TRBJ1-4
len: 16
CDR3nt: TGTGCCTGGAGTCCCCTTGACGGACAGGGGTTTGAAAAACTGTTTTTT
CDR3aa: CAWSPLDGQGFEKLFF

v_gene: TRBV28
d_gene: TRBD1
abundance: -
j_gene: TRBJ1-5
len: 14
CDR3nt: TGTGCCAGCAGAGAACAGGGGTTCAATCAGCCCCAGCATTTT
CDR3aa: CASREQGFNQPQHF